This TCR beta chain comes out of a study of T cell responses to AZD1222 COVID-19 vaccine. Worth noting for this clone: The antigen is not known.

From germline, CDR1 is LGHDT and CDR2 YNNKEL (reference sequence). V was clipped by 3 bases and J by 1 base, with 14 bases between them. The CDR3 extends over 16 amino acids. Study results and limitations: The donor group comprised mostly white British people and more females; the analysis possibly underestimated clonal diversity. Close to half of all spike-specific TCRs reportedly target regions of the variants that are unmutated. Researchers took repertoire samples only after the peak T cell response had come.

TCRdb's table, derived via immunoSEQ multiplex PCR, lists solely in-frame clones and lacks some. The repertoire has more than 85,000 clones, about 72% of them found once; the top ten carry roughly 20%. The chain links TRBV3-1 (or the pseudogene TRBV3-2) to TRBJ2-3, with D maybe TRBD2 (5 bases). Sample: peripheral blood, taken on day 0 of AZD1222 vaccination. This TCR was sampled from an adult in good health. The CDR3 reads CASSHDGVWRTDTQYF. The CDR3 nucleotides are TGTGCCAGCAGCCACGACGGGGTCTGGCGCACAGATACGCAGTATTTT.